This is a list of T cell receptor beta chains from one sample in a study of CD8 T cells in ankylosing spondylitis. TCRdb reanalysed the 5' RACE reads using MiXCR and keeps one entry per CDR3 protein. This table has about 210,000 distinct CDR3 sequences, approximately 7.3% appearing once. The specimen was blood, either unsorted or a sorted T cell fraction (not recorded which). These receptors came from a male donor with ankylosing spondylitis. Both conserved end residues are part of each CDR3.

v_call cdr3_aa
TRBV5-1 CASSLSGTGGSVEQYF
TRBV5-1 CASSLEGPDYGYTF
TRBV9 CASSVSGGPYTGELFF
TRBV27 CASSLSPGANEKLFF
TRBV4-3 CASSQDRTSTDTQYF
TRBV28 CASSFMVSGYEQYF
TRBV14 CASSQGMVGEQYF
TRBV27 CASIYGRTGPGAYEQYF
TRBV20-1 CSARDIGASEQFF
TRBV6-2/TRBV6-3 CASSYWNRGLSYEQYF
TRBV7-9 CASRLWEEAFF
TRBV28 CASSLVRDSYEQYF
TRBV20-1 CSARGWDRGNEKLFF
TRBV29-1 CSVVERGQETQYF
TRBV4-3 CASSQGTGVSDTQYF
TRBV19 CASSIASGTYEQYF
TRBV10-3 CAIKSGTSGGAKGGELFF
TRBV28 CASSLWGEFVF
TRBV9 CASSAEGLNRAEAFF
TRBV4-1 CASSQGTSGRAGRLNEQFF
TRBV7-9 CASSPYGTAYYGYTF
TRBV7-2 CASSLGLPPYEQYF
TRBV6-2/TRBV6-3 CASSYRGTALEQFF
TRBV7-9 CASSRGPPRRYYEQYF
TRBV4-3 CASSPDRGYIQPQHF
TRBV29-1 CSVRDHQETQYF
TRBV12-3/TRBV12-4 CASSLAPSRVSGDTQYF
TRBV9 CASSAHGNEQYF
TRBV20-1 CRPDGLGNEQFF
TRBV20-1 CSARDLQGGTYEQYF
TRBV27 CATKRSGYSTVGYGYTF
TRBV27 CASCLGRGNTEAFF
TRBV6-4 CASSPGLAATDTQYF
TRBV7-9 CASSAILAGTYEQYF
TRBV4-2 CASSQLRDRLRGTDTQYF
TRBV24-1 CATSGGAPSLWVDTGELFF
TRBV4-3 CASSVNRDRNTEAFF
TRBV6-5 CASIRGSEAFF
TRBV29-1 CSVATDYGYTF
TRBV9 CASSGGGSNQPQHF
TRBV5-1 CASSLWATHSEAFF
TRBV12-3/TRBV12-4 CASSNWENTEAFF
TRBV28 CASSFRTTSGITDTQYF
TRBV7-8 CASSRGTGNQPQHF
TRBV4-2 CASSQDRGRGQPQHF
TRBV4-1 CASSQASGAGLYEQYF
TRBV2 CASSEYKGPQNIQYF
TRBV7-9 CASSGAQGSSYNEQFF
TRBV7-9 CATQTGGDYGYTF
TRBV7-9 CASLARQGNTEAFF
TRBV28 CASSPTSGGLKNIQYF
TRBV7-2 CASSLVSQRLDEQFF
TRBV6-5 CASSYALAGSSYEQYF
TRBV7-2 CASKGMKRYAQYF
TRBV10-1 CASSDSDNEQFF
TRBV30 CAADISHFGYTF
TRBV20-1 CSARDFQNTGELFF
TRBV7-6 CASSPGPNTEAFF
TRBV7-2 CASFGTDRSNEQYF